Listed below are T cell receptor beta chains from one sample, sequenced in a study of glioma-infiltrating T cells after dendritic cell vaccination. The method was immunoSEQ multiplex PCR; TCRdb's version includes in-frame clones alone and lacks a portion of them. There are 80,000 to 100,000 clones in the sample; 75% to 85% occur only once, and under 7% lies in the top ten. The sequenced sample was blood, obtained before dendritic cell vaccination. The receptors derive from a human donor with glioblastoma. Each CDR3 is given without its conserved first and last residue. Some rows have no size entry. The others give once, few or many, or a class for an expanded clone.

once,TRBV11-2,ASSPSGTSGSNEQF
.,TRBV28,ASKTGSQYSGANVLT
.,TRBV2,ASSEALGLAGDPYEQY
.,TRBV28,ASSFFRGQGYNEQF
.,TRBV5-1,ASSLGQGEGYT
.,TRBV9,ASSGDRGPQETQY
.,TRBV6-1,ASSEDRAIGDEQF
.,TRBV4-1,ASSQDGRPFGGDEQF
.,TRBV2,ASSPRTGDTDTQY
.,TRBV4-1,ASSQDQQGVSGNTIY
.,TRBV4-1,ASSGGPYNEQF
few,TRBV21-1,ASSRGGLGNTIY
few,TRBV2,ASSELTGEKLF
.,TRBV5-4,ASSTQGGNQPQH
.,TRBV5-1,ASSLGGQGDGYT
.,TRBV30,AWSVQVAANNEQF
.,TRBV7-6,ASSLRIDRDEQY
few,TRBV7-3,ASSPLGGSGNTIY
.,TRBV4-2,ASSFPGLAYEQY
.,TRBV4-2,ASSQDRAVGNLYGYT
.,TRBV5-1,ASSQLAGGVSQF
.,TRBV1,TSSHVRRGTDTQY
.,TRBV7-2,ASSLDQGPETQY
.,TRBV7-9,ASSPTGVGAF
.,TRBV18,ASSPGTGLMEDYGYT
.,TRBV10-2,ASSPETESKAF
few,TRBV5-1,ASSLAPGGSNQPQH
.,TRBV5-4,ASSGGGAGGRRTDTQY
.,TRBV5-6,ASSLVQAPFYGYT
.,TRBV29-1,SVEVTVVEAF
.,TRBV11-2,ASSPNENTEAF
.,TRBV12-5,GSGQNADTQY
.,TRBV27,ASSLLAGTTGELF
few,TRBV14,ASSQDALAGGRQF
.,TRBV27,ASSSNAPHELPNEQY
.,TRBV4-2,ASSRHLQETQY
.,TRBV28,ASRTGLMNTGELF
.,TRBV10-3,AISELGTGGGGEKLF
.,TRBV28,AIAPGTGVEKLF
few,TRBV25-1,ASSESVLLAGSYNEQF
.,TRBV19,ASSIRLSGAPFNEQF
many,TRBV19,ASRPGQGVDTQY
once,TRBV7-9,ASSLAGGQPQH
.,TRBV27,ASSLLGLAGGDTQY
.,TRBV7-2,ASSLATGGSYNEQF
.,TRBV7-6,ASSPGGGLAVKETQY
.,TRBV5-8,ASSLFSGYT
.,TRBV27,ASTLTGAGGKLF
.,TRBV10-3,AISEPSGRVNEQY